These 14 T cell receptor beta chains share one sample of origin, sequenced in a study of identical twins. MiXCR, run by TCRdb on the 5' RACE reads, gives a single entry per CDR3 protein. The sample shows roughly 480,000 distinct CDR3 sequences, 20% to 25% of them seen only once. This same sample was also taken into another study, of T cells expressing NK-cell markers.

The sample taken for sequencing was CD4+ T cells sorted from blood. The receptor source for this set is a woman younger than 35 in good health.

The rearrangement joins TRBV29-1 to TRBJ2-1; 12 bases map to TRBD2. CDR3 size: 11 residues. Looked up from germline, CDR1 is SQVTM and CDR2 is ANQGSEA. V was pared by 5 bases and J by 15 bases, with 5 bases of the junction left unmatched. DNA for the CDR3: TGCAGCGTTTCTCGGGGACTAGCGGGGTTCTTC. Its translation is CSVSRGLAGFF.

This clonotype showed up just a few times. The V and J genes are TRBV20-1 and TRBJ2-1, with D unresolved. The V end was cut by 0 bases, the J end by 7 bases, with 16 bases between. CDR3 length: 15 residues. CDR1 is DFQATT, CDR2 SNEGSKA, per germline (reference sequence). The CDR3 bases are TGCAGTGCTAGAGATCCTTCTCAACTTACGAATGAGCAGTTCTTC. Encoded protein: CSARDPSQLTNEQFF.

The rearrangement joins TRBV24-1 to TRBJ2-7, with D possibly being TRBD2 (6 bases). V was clipped by 3 bases and J by 1 base, with 12 bases between them. This CDR3 region has 15 residues. Germline values: CDR1 KGHDR, CDR2 SFDVKD. DNA for the CDR3: TGTGCCACCAGTGATCCCTCCAGCGGGTCCTACGAGCAGTACTTC. Translating it yields CATSDPSSGSYEQYF.

This clonotype was picked up a small number of times. V gene TRBV6-5 combines with J gene TRBJ1-1; tentative D call: TRBD1 (6 bases). V lost 0 bases and J lost 0, with 14 bases in between. The CDR3 is made up of 17 amino acids. Germline assignment: CDR1 MNHEY and CDR2 SVGAGI. The CDR3 DNA follows: TGTGCCAGCAGTTACTCGATACCGGGGGCTATGAACACTGAAGCTTTCTTT. Encoded protein: CASSYSIPGAMNTEAFF.

This clonotype was seen only a few times. This chain uses TRBV20-1 with TRBJ2-5; D might be TRBD1 or TRBD2, each matching 5 bases. This CDR3 spans 15 amino acids. Trimming cost V 3 bases and J 2 bases, with 16 bases left between them. The germline V gene has CDR1 DFQATT and CDR2 SNEGSKA (reference sequence). Here the CDR3 reads CSASDPGREQETQYF. The CDR3 region has the DNA TGCAGTGCTAGCGACCCGGGCAGGGAGCAAGAGACCCAGTACTTC.

This rearrangement joins TRBV20-1 to TRBJ2-3; perhaps TRBD2 as D (6 bases). This CDR3 has 13 amino acids. From germline, CDR1 is DFQATT and CDR2 SNEGSKA (reference sequence). Deletions cut 6 bases from V and 8 bases from J, with 18 bases between. CDR3 protein: CSARRAALSTQYF. CDR3 in DNA: TGCAGTGCGCGGAGGGCCGCGCTTAGTACGCAGTATTTT.

This clonotype occurred a few times. CDR3 region: CATLLSGTQYF. In DNA form, the CDR3 reads TGTGCCACCCTCTTATCTGGGACGCAGTATTTT. The V call is TRBV12-3 or TRBV12-4, the J call TRBJ2-3; no firm D call. CDR3 size: 11 residues. With 10 bases removed from V and 9 bases from J, the gap between germline ends came to 14 bases.

The chain combines TRBV6-1 with TRBJ2-5, with 8 bases matching TRBD1. Germline CDR1 reads MNHNS; CDR2 reads SASEGT. Trimming at V came to 6 bases and at J to 4 bases, leaving 7 bases not matched to a gene. CDR3 length equals 14 residues. CDR3 sequence: CASRKQGGGETQYF. In DNA form, the CDR3 reads TGTGCCAGCAGAAAACAGGGGGGAGGAGAGACCCAGTACTTC.

The chain combines TRBV27 with TRBJ2-3, with D possibly matching TRBD2 (5 bases). Between the trimmed V and J ends, which lost 2 bases and 4 bases, there was a span of 10 bases. Germline CDR1 and CDR2: MNHEY and SMNVEV (reference sequence). There are 14 residues in the CDR3. The CDR3 reads CASSLRGWPDTQYF. CDR3 in DNA: TGTGCCAGCAGTTTAAGAGGGTGGCCAGATACGCAGTATTTT.

This clonotype was counted a few times. This sequence joins TRBV25-1 and TRBJ1-6; D not certain. Germline assignment: CDR1 MGHDK and CDR2 SYGVNS. The V end lost 3 bases, the J end lost 6 bases, and 12 bases lay between the germline ends. CDR3 length equals 15 residues. CDR3 DNA sequence: TGTGCCAGCAGTGACAGACTGGGTGCTAATTCACCCCTCCACTTT. It translates to CASSDRLGANSPLHF.

J is TRBJ1-2 and V is TRBV5-1; D uncertain. Germline CDR1 is SGHRS and CDR2 is YFSETQ. V was pared by 5 bases and J by 7 bases, with 12 bases between. The CDR3 covers 12 residues. CDR3 DNA sequence: TGCGCCAGCAGACCGGGAATTGCTGGCTACACCTTC. It translates to CASRPGIAGYTF.

The chain recombines TRBV20-1 with TRBJ2-7; TRBD1 aligns across 7 bases. J gave up 0 bases and V 4 bases, and 9 bases lay outside the gene matches. Germline-derived CDR1 and CDR2 are DFQATT and SNEGSKA (reference sequence). This CDR3 contains 15 residues. The CDR3 nucleotides are TGCAGTGCTACCAATTTTCGACAGGGCTCCTACGAGCAGTACTTC. This sequence encodes CSATNFRQGSYEQYF.

V is TRBV15 and J is TRBJ2-7, with 9 nucleotides matching TRBD1. The CDR3 length is 15 residues. J was trimmed by 5 bases and V by 4 bases; bases with no gene match: 9. Germline V gives CDR1 LNHNV, CDR2 YYDKDF (reference sequence). The CDR3 DNA is TGTGCCACCAGCATGGGCCCGACAGGGGGAGACGAGCAGTACTTC. Translation gives CATSMGPTGGDEQYF.

The chain combines TRBV27 with TRBJ2-3; D gene unclear. Germline V gene data show CDR1 as MNHEY and CDR2 as SMNVEV (reference sequence). V was cut by 2 bases and J by 4 bases, with 10 bases left in between. The CDR3 has 14 residues. The CDR3 DNA is TGTGCCAGCAGTTTAGTCTATCTTGCAGATACGCAGTATTTT. This gives the protein CASSLVYLADTQYF.